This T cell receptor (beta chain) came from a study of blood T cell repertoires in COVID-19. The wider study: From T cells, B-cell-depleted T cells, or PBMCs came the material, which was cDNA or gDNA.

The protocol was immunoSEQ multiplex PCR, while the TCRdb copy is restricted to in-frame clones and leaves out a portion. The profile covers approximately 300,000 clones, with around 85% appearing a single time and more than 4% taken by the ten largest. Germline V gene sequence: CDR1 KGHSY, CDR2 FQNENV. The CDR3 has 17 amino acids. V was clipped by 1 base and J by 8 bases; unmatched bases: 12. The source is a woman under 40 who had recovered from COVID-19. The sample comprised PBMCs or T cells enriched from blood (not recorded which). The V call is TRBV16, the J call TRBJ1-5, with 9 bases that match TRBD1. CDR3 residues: CASSQFLPGQGREPQHF. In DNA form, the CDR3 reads TGTGCCAGCAGCCAATTCCTACCGGGACAGGGTAGGGAGCCCCAGCATTTT.